These 20 T cell receptor beta chains were sequenced from one sample in a study of identical twins. TCRdb re-derived calls from the 5' RACE reads in MiXCR, one entry per CDR3 protein. Of 750,000 to 950,000 distinct CDR3 sequences listed, approximately 13% are singletons. The same specimen was also included in a second study, on yellow fever vaccine responses in identical twins.

The specimen sequenced was PBMCs. Every receptor here comes from a woman between 18 and 30 years old in good health.

A few counts support this clonotype. This sequence joins TRBV6-1 and TRBJ2-1; 11 nucleotides line up with TRBD2. Trimming took 6 bases from V and 4 from J; bases not matched to a gene: 11. This CDR3 comprises 17 residues. Germline V gives CDR1 MNHNS, CDR2 SASEGT. Here the CDR3 DNA reads TGTGCCAGCAGAGCGAATCTCCTAGCGGGAGGATACAATGAGCAGTTCTTC. Amino acids: CASRANLLAGGYNEQFF.

The V gene is TRBV5-1, the J gene TRBJ2-3; 8 bases match TRBD2. The CDR3 is made up of 18 amino acids. CDR1 is SGHRS and CDR2 is YFSETQ in the germline V gene. The trim removed 0 bases at V and 0 bases at J, leaving 9 bases unmatched. The chain's CDR3 is CASSLVATSGASTDTQYF. DNA for the CDR3: TGCGCCAGCAGCTTGGTCGCTACTAGCGGAGCCAGCACAGATACGCAGTATTTT.

The chain carries TRBV7-2 and TRBJ2-2; D is ambiguous. Trimming took off 1 base at V and 4 bases at J, with 7 bases between the two ends. The germline V gene encodes CDR1 SGHTA and CDR2 FQGNSA. The CDR3 totals 14 residues. The CDR3 sequence: CASSLVTFTGELFF. The CDR3, as DNA: TGTGCCAGCAGCTTAGTGACTTTCACCGGGGAGCTGTTTTTT.

The chain has TRBV20-1 and TRBJ1-5, with D uncertain. The germline V gene has CDR1 DFQATT and CDR2 SNEGSKA (reference sequence). Trimming left V 4 bases short and J 4 bases short, with 20 bases between. The CDR3 has 16 residues. CDR3 sequence: CSATEVSGSGNQPQHF. The CDR3 coding sequence is TGCAGTGCTACCGAAGTCTCGGGAAGTGGTAATCAGCCCCAGCATTTT.

This clonotype occurred a few times. The chain carries TRBV20-1 and TRBJ2-7, with 12 nucleotides matching TRBD1. The CDR3 has 15 residues. CDR1 and CDR2 from the germline V gene are DFQATT and SNEGSKA (reference sequence). The ends lost 5 bases at V and 2 bases at J; junction bases unmatched: 7. DNA for the CDR3: TGCAGTGCTTTAGGGACAGGGGGCGCGACCTACGAGCAGTACGTC. As protein: CSALGTGGATYEQYV.

This clonotype has at least ten counts. This rearrangement joins TRBV12-3 or TRBV12-4 to TRBJ2-1; a possible D gene is TRBD2 (5 bases). This CDR3 contains 11 residues. V lost 6 bases, J lost 7 bases, and 7 bases lay in between. CDR3 in amino acids: CASSSGNEQFF. CDR3 in DNA: TGTGCCAGCAGCTCGGGGAATGAGCAGTTCTTC.

The CDR3 nucleotides are TGTGCCAGCAGGCGGCTAGCGGGGGGGATGGAGACCCAGTACTTC. Amino acids: CASRRLAGGMETQYF. This chain joins TRBV11-2 and TRBJ2-5, with 12 bases fitting TRBD2. This CDR3 contains 15 residues. The trim removed 6 bases at V and 5 bases at J, leaving 7 bases unmatched. The germline CDR1 and CDR2 sequences are SGHAT and FQNNGV.

The chain is built from TRBV4-2 and TRBJ1-4; the D is unclear. Germline CDR1 LGHNA, CDR2 YNFKEQ. The CDR3 loop spans 13 amino acids. Trimming pared 5 bases from V and 5 bases from J, leaving 9 bases between. For the CDR3, the DNA is TGTGCCAGCAGCAATGGCGGAAATGAAAAACTGTTTTTT. Its translation: CASSNGGNEKLFF.

At least ten counts were recorded for this clonotype. The V and J genes are TRBV20-1 and TRBJ2-1, with D possibly matching TRBD2 (6 bases). Germline CDR1 DFQATT, CDR2 SNEGSKA (reference sequence). V was pared by 0 bases and J by 7 bases, with 13 bases between. The CDR3 totals 14 residues. CDR3 sequence: CSARDGRAGNEQFF. DNA for the CDR3: TGCAGTGCTAGAGATGGTCGTGCGGGGAATGAGCAGTTCTTC.

This clonotype was counted at least ten times. This chain joins TRBV4-2 and TRBJ2-7; D gene ambiguous. CDR1 and CDR2 (germline): LGHNA, YNFKEQ. V was shortened by 0 bases and J by 9 bases, with 18 bases between the two germline ends. This CDR3 is built from 15 residues. The CDR3 region has the DNA TGTGCCAGCAGCCAAGATCGGGTAGGACCCTTTGGGCAGTACGTC. This codes for CASSQDRVGPFGQYV.

The chain joins TRBV7-8 to TRBJ2-5, with D unresolved. This CDR3 spans 15 amino acids. V was shortened by 4 bases and J by 0 bases, with 12 bases between the two germline ends. Germline V gene sequence: CDR1 SGHVS, CDR2 FQNEAQ. The CDR3 is CASSSAPGYQETQYF. CDR3 nucleotide sequence: TGTGCCAGCAGCTCTGCGCCAGGATACCAAGAGACCCAGTACTTC.

The CDR3 loop reads CSATLLAGRYEQYF. In nucleotides, the CDR3 is TGCAGTGCTACCCTGCTTGCGGGCCGTTACGAGCAGTACTTC. The chain links TRBV20-1 to TRBJ2-7, with D possibly being TRBD2 (5 bases). This CDR3 region has 14 residues. V was trimmed by 4 bases and J by 4 bases, leaving 17 bases between them. The germline gives CDR1 DFQATT, CDR2 SNEGSKA (reference sequence).

This sequence joins TRBV7-2 and TRBJ2-7, with D possibly being TRBD2 (5 bases). The CDR3 runs to 12 residues. Looked up from germline, CDR1 is SGHTA and CDR2 is FQGNSA. CDR3 sequence reads: CASLERVDEQYF. The CDR3 nucleotides read TGTGCGTCGCTGGAGAGGGTGGACGAGCAGTACTTC.

This chain links TRBV7-2 with TRBJ2-3; D ambiguous. Germline V lookup: CDR1 SGHTA, CDR2 FQGNSA. Trimming removed 5 bases at V and 3 bases at J, with 12 bases between. The CDR3 runs 14 residues. CDR3 bases: TGTGCCAGCAGCAGGGTTGGGGTGACAGATACGCAGTATTTT. Protein product: CASSRVGVTDTQYF.

This clonotype has just a few counts. The CDR3 reads CSVDGGGNYGYTF. The CDR3 coding sequence is TGCAGCGTTGACGGAGGGGGCAACTATGGCTACACCTTC. The rearrangement uses TRBV29-1 and TRBJ1-2; 7 nucleotides align to TRBD1. The CDR3 is 13 amino acids. The germline gives CDR1 SQVTM, CDR2 ANQGSEA. V shed 3 bases and J 2 bases; nucleotides not matched to a gene: 3.

This clonotype showed up just a few times. The chain couples TRBV2 to TRBJ2-5; 9 nucleotides line up with TRBD1. The germline V gene encodes CDR1 SNHLY and CDR2 FYNNEI. The CDR3 has 13 amino acids. The V segment lost 6 bases and the J segment 7 bases; nucleotides outside the gene matches: 6. The DNA of the CDR3 is TGTGCCAGCAGACCGGGACAGGGCGGGACCCAGTACTTC. Amino acids: CASRPGQGGTQYF.

The V call is TRBV2, the J call TRBJ2-4, with 7 bases aligning to TRBD1. V shed 7 bases, J shed 3 bases, and the junction held 9 bases outside the gene matches. This CDR3 region has 15 residues. Germline CDR1 and CDR2: SNHLY and FYNNEI. This CDR3 is CASTPGQVFKNIQYF. As DNA, the CDR3 is TGTGCCAGCACCCCTGGACAGGTTTTCAAAAACATTCAGTACTTC. The full variable domain, with the rest looked up from reference TRBV2 and TRBJ2-4, is EPEVTQTPSHQVTQMGQEVILRCVPISNHLYFYWYRQILGQKVEFLVSFYNNEISEKSEIFDDQFSVERPDGSNFTLKIRSTKLEDSAMYFCASTPGQVFKNIQYFGAGTRLSVL.

This clonotype was counted many times. One end of the junction is discordant with germline, which a read error may explain. J is TRBJ2-3 and V is TRBV12-3 or TRBV12-4, with unresolved D. CDR3 length: 14 amino acids. CDR3 protein: CASTLLLGTDTQYF. The DNA of the CDR3 is TGTGCCAGCACTTTACTTTTGGGCACAGATACGCAGTATTTT.

This clonotype has a handful of counts. The rearrangement uses TRBV2 and TRBJ2-7; D not resolved. The germline V gene encodes CDR1 SNHLY and CDR2 FYNNEI. CDR3 length equals 14 residues. V lost 3 bases and J 3 bases, leaving 12 bases between the germline ends. The CDR3 nucleotides read TGTGCCAGCAGTGACATCCCCTTGAACTACGAGCAGTACTTC. Its translation: CASSDIPLNYEQYF.

This clonotype was recorded a few times. The V and J genes are TRBV3-1 and TRBJ2-1; TRBD2 agrees at 8 bases. Trimming removed 2 bases from V and 5 bases from J; junction bases left unmatched: 8. CDR1 and CDR2 from the germline V gene are LGHDT and YNNKEL (reference sequence). CDR3 length equals 16 residues. CDR3 nucleotide sequence: TGTGCCAGCAGCCAACCGGGAGGGCTTTCTAACAATGAGCAGTTCTTC. Translating it yields CASSQPGGLSNNEQFF.